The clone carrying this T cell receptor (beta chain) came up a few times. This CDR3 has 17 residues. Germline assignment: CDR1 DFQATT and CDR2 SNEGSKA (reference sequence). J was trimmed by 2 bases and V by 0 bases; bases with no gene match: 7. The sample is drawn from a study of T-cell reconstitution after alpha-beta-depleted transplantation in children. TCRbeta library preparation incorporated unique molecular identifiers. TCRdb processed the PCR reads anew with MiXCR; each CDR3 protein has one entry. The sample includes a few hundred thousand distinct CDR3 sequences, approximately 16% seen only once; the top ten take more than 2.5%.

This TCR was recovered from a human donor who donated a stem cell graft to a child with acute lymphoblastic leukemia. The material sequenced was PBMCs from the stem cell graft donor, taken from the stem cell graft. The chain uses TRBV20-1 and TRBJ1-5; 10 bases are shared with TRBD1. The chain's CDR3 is CSARDLRDRGRNQPQHF. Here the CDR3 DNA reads TGCAGTGCTAGAGATCTCCGGGACAGGGGCCGCAATCAGCCCCAGCATTTT.